This T cell receptor beta chain emerged from a study of blood T cell repertoires in COVID-19. On the study more broadly: The United States, Italy and Spain provided the acute and convalescent COVID-19 samples. PBMCs, B-cell-depleted T cells, or T cells provided the cDNA or gDNA that made up the material.

Germline V lookup: CDR1 LGHDT, CDR2 YNNKEL (reference sequence). Trimming removed 2 bases from V and 5 bases from J, with 5 bases in between. CDR3 size: 12 residues. The method was immunoSEQ multiplex PCR; TCRdb's version includes in-frame clones alone and lacks a portion of them. The table lists some 70,000 clones, over 80% of them singletons, with around 13% in the top ten. Enrollment of patients from Seattle took place during active infection, with longitudinal follow-up. Sequences were obtained from peripheral blood. The sequence was collected from a man between 45 and 60 years old with COVID-19, enrolled during active disease. The J gene is TRBJ2-3, the V gene TRBV3-1 (or the pseudogene TRBV3-2); D not certain. This CDR3 reads CASSQFRDTQYF. CDR3 coding DNA: TGTGCCAGCAGCCAATTTCGAGATACGCAGTATTTT.